One sample yielded the 21 T cell receptor beta chains listed below, sequenced in a study of T cells in localized non-small cell lung cancer. The method was immunoSEQ multiplex PCR; TCRdb's version includes in-frame clones alone and lacks a portion of them. The sample has approximately 30,000 clones; nearly 80% are singletons. The input for sequencing was peripheral blood, taken before any cancer treatment. Every receptor here comes from a male donor older than 55 with stage II squamous cell lung carcinoma.

This chain uses TRBV19 with TRBJ1-1, with 8 bases identical to TRBD1. This CDR3 is 15 amino acids long. CDR1 is LNHDA and CDR2 is SQIVND in the germline V gene (reference sequence). V lost 1 base to trimming and J lost 8 bases; unmatched junction nucleotides: 9. CDR3 in DNA: TGTGCCAGTAGTATAGGTAGTCGGACAGGGCGCGAAGCTTTCTTT. Protein product: CASSIGSRTGREAFF.

The V gene is TRBV6-1, the J gene TRBJ1-2; no reliable D call. The germline V gene has CDR1 MNHNS and CDR2 SASEGT. Trimming cost V 6 bases and J 4 bases, with 12 bases left between them. The CDR3 runs to 13 residues. The CDR3 nucleotides are TGTGCCAGCAGCTTAGAAAGGGTCTATGGCTACACCTTC. This sequence encodes CASSLERVYGYTF.

This chain connects TRBV10-1 to TRBJ1-3; D unresolved. The CDR3 extends over 15 amino acids. V was cut by 5 bases and J by 0 bases, with 11 bases left in between. Germline CDR1 reads WNHNN; CDR2 reads SYGVQD (reference sequence). The CDR3 sequence: CASSRGDHSGNTIYF. In nucleotides, the CDR3 is TGCGCCAGCAGTCGTGGTGACCACTCTGGAAACACCATATATTTT.

This chain uses TRBV30 with TRBJ2-5; D is perhaps TRBD1 (6 bases). This CDR3 is built from 12 residues. Deletions cut 5 bases from V and 1 base from J, with 8 bases between. Germline V gene lookup returns CDR1 GTSNPN and CDR2 SVGIG (reference sequence). The CDR3 DNA sequence: TGTGCCTGGGGGGACATCCAAGAGACCCAGTACTTC. Amino acids: CAWGDIQETQYF.

The chain uses TRBV5-1 and TRBJ1-1, with D unresolved. This CDR3 has 14 amino acids. Germline lookup yields CDR1 SGHRS and CDR2 YFSETQ. V gave up 2 bases and J gave up 0 bases, with 8 bases separating them. CDR3 in DNA: TGCGCCAGCAGCTTCACTGGGGTGAACACTGAAGCTTTCTTT. The encoded protein is CASSFTGVNTEAFF.

The chain carries TRBV30 and TRBJ1-2; tentatively, D is TRBD1 (5 bases). Trimming cost V 3 bases and J 7 bases, with 27 bases left between them. The CDR3 is 17 residues long. CDR1 and CDR2 from the germline V gene are GTSNPN and SVGIG (reference sequence). The CDR3 region has the DNA TGTGCCTGGAGGCGAACTAATACCCCCCAGGGTTCGGGTGGCTACACCTTC. Protein product: CAWRRTNTPQGSGGYTF.

The chain links TRBV28 to TRBJ2-7; 7 nucleotides agree with TRBD1. Germline CDR1 and CDR2: MDHEN and SYDVKM. J was trimmed by 3 bases and V by 1 base; bases with no gene match: 6. This CDR3 comprises 15 residues. The CDR3 DNA reads as TGTGCCAGCAGTTTATATCGAGGGGGCTTCTACGAGCAGTACTTC. Translation: CASSLYRGGFYEQYF.

This chain connects TRBV18 to TRBJ2-4; 7 nucleotides match TRBD1. The V segment lost 0 bases and the J segment 8 bases; nucleotides outside the gene matches: 4. Per germline, CDR1 KGHSH and CDR2 LQKENI. The CDR3 has 14 amino acids. DNA for the CDR3: TGTGCCAGCTCACCACCGACAGGGAAGGACATTCAGTACTTC. This encodes CASSPPTGKDIQYF.

CDR3: CASSLTLAGYTGELFF. Here the CDR3 DNA reads TGTGCCAGCAGCTTAACCCTAGCGGGGTACACCGGGGAGCTGTTTTTT. The chain joins TRBV7-2 to TRBJ2-2; 9 bases line up with TRBD2. This CDR3 region has 16 residues. The germline V gene encodes CDR1 SGHTA and CDR2 FQGNSA. V lost 2 bases and J lost 3; bases outside the gene matches: 4.

The CDR3 DNA follows: TGTGCCAGTAGTATAGATGGACAGGTTAGGGGGGAGCTGTTTTTT. This gives the protein CASSIDGQVRGELFF. V usage is TRBV19 and J usage is TRBJ2-2; the match to TRBD1 covers 7 bases. J gave up 8 bases and V 0 bases, and 6 bases lay outside the gene matches. In germline, CDR1 is LNHDA, CDR2 SQIVND (reference sequence). The CDR3 is 15 amino acids.

This chain links TRBV29-1 with TRBJ1-2; 8 bases fit TRBD1. This CDR3 spans 16 amino acids. From germline, CDR1 is SQVTM and CDR2 ANQGSEA. V lost 5 bases to trimming and J lost 8 bases; unmatched junction nucleotides: 19. The CDR3 DNA follows: TGCAGCGTTCTAATCCTCCGACAGGGGCGTCGGGAAGGCTACACCTTC. This gives the protein CSVLILRQGRREGYTF.

This clone was found a few times. The chain employs TRBV5-4 and TRBJ1-1, with 7 bases that match TRBD1. The CDR3 has 14 amino acids. Germline values: CDR1 SGHNT, CDR2 YYREEE (reference sequence). V trimming: 4 bases; J trimming: 1 base; junction bases outside the gene matches: 4. CDR3 sequence (DNA): TGTGCCAGCAGCCCCCGGGACAGGAACACTGAAGCTTTCTTT. This sequence encodes CASSPRDRNTEAFF.

This clone was counted a single time. V gene TRBV9 combines with J gene TRBJ2-1, with unresolved D. Germline-derived CDR1 and CDR2 are SGDLS and YYNGEE. Trimming removed 3 bases from V and 3 bases from J, with 4 bases in between. The CDR3 covers 12 residues. As DNA, the CDR3 is TGTGCCAGCAGCGGTATCTACAATGAGCAGTTCTTC. Translating gives CASSGIYNEQFF.

This rearrangement joins TRBV7-2 to TRBJ2-2; perhaps TRBD2 as D (5 bases). V was cut by 4 bases and J by 1 base, with 7 bases left in between. From germline, CDR1 is SGHTA and CDR2 FQGNSA. CDR3 length: 14 amino acids. This CDR3 is CASSSAVNTGELFF. CDR3 nucleotide sequence: TGTGCCAGCAGCTCAGCGGTGAACACCGGGGAGCTGTTTTTT.

The chain recombines TRBV4-2 with TRBJ2-5; 7 nucleotides agree with TRBD2. From germline, CDR1 is LGHNA and CDR2 YNFKEQ. The V and J ends lost 4 bases and 0 bases, in that order; junction bases with no gene match: 8. The CDR3 covers 16 residues. The CDR3 spells CASSRLSGGYQETQYF. The DNA of the CDR3 is TGTGCCAGCAGCCGCCTCTCCGGGGGGTACCAAGAGACCCAGTACTTC.

This chain links TRBV7-3 with TRBJ2-2, with TRBD2 identical over 10 bases. J lost 3 bases, V lost 4 bases, and 5 bases had no gene match. CDR1 SGHTA and CDR2 FQGTGA come from the germline V gene. The CDR3 has 16 amino acids. The CDR3 here is CASSSTSGVDTGELFF. CDR3 sequence (DNA): TGTGCCAGCAGCTCCACTAGCGGGGTCGACACCGGGGAGCTGTTTTTT.

This chain links TRBV19 with TRBJ2-3; 11 nucleotides align to TRBD2. CDR1 is LNHDA and CDR2 is SQIVND in the germline V gene (reference sequence). The ends lost 4 bases at V and 1 base at J; junction bases unmatched: 1. CDR3 length equals 15 residues. This chain's CDR3 is CASSTTSGGTDTQYF. CDR3 bases: TGTGCCAGTAGTACGACTAGCGGGGGCACAGATACGCAGTATTTT.

This clone was counted a few times. The chain carries TRBV25-1 and TRBJ2-3; D might be TRBD2 (6 bases). Germline assignment: CDR1 MGHDK and CDR2 SYGVNS. The V end was cut by 7 bases, the J end by 10 bases, with 18 bases between. This CDR3 spans 13 amino acids. The CDR3 DNA reads as TGTGCCAGCATCCCCCCGGGAGCCAGAGCGCAGTATTTT. This codes for CASIPPGARAQYF.

The genes are TRBV4-2 and TRBJ1-2; perhaps TRBD1 as D (6 bases). The V gene lost 2 bases and the J gene lost 0 bases, with 10 bases spanning the gap. The CDR3 runs to 15 residues. The germline V gene has CDR1 LGHNA and CDR2 YNFKEQ. Here the CDR3 DNA reads TGTGCCAGCAGCCAAACGGACAGCTCTAACTATGGCTACACCTTC. It encodes CASSQTDSSNYGYTF.

CDR3 nucleotide sequence: TGTGCCAGCAGACTTTACGGGGGTTACAATTCACCCCTCCACTTT. This gives the protein CASRLYGGYNSPLHF. The V and J genes are TRBV13 and TRBJ1-6, with D possibly being TRBD1 (5 bases). CDR3 length: 15 residues. Trimming left V 6 bases short and J 7 bases short, with 16 bases between. Per germline, CDR1 PRHDT and CDR2 FYEKMQ (reference sequence). The entire variable domain, with the rest obtained from reference TRBV13 and TRBJ1-6, is as follows: AAGVIQSPRHLIKEKRETATLKCYPIPRHDTVYWYQQGPGQDPQFLISFYEKMQSDKGSIPDRFSAQQFSDYHSELNMSSLELGDSALYFCASRLYGGYNSPLHFGNGTRLTVT.

This clone appeared a few times. The chain combines TRBV19 with TRBJ1-5, with D unclear. V shed 3 bases and J shed 9 bases, with 9 bases lying between them. Germline-derived CDR1 and CDR2 are LNHDA and SQIVND (reference sequence). The CDR3 length is 12 residues. The CDR3 loop reads CASSIEARPQHF. The CDR3 bases are TGTGCCAGTAGTATCGAGGCTCGGCCCCAGCATTTT.